This TCR beta chain comes out of a study of T cells in Graves' hyperthyroidism and ophthalmopathy (dated by TCRdb to the late 2010s). General notes on the study: Peripheral blood was sampled at the time of initial diagnosis, prior to any treatment. Following sampling, methimazole starting at 30 mg daily was given to hyperthyroidism patients, and high-dose intravenous methylprednisolone was given to ophthalmopathy patients. For training and testing, the 100 patients in the discovery cohort were randomly divided in a 7:3 ratio. According to the paper, TCR Vbeta CDR3 sequencing was carried out on approximately 140 peripheral blood samples, which came from 40 to 45 ophthalmopathy, around 75 hyperthyroidism and some 17 progressor patients. Whether ophthalmopathy could be predicted prospectively was tested in an independent validation cohort made up of under 20 hyperthyroidism patients plus 17 patients who later progressed to ophthalmopathy. In addition, the study compared T-cell repertoires in thyroid tissue and in blood from about six Graves' hyperthyroidism patients. A discovery cohort of about 100 patients, about 40 with Graves' ophthalmopathy and under 60 with stable Graves' hyperthyroidism, was used to find distinguishing TCR V-J signatures. Here is what the overall study found, with its caveats: Sample size was not statistically predetermined, and blinding of investigators to group allocation was not performed. In validation, progression to ophthalmopathy was predicted by the model with 70.59% sensitivity and 72.22% specificity, a median of approximately 6.5 months before onset. Most expanded thyroid clonotypes (frequency above 0.001) were also found in blood, which suggests that blood repertoires may mirror thyroid immune responses. A model built on a 13 V-J signature distinguished ophthalmopathy from stable hyperthyroidism, reaching 85% to 90% sensitivity and approximately 81% specificity in cross-validation and 80%/75% in testing.

Hyperthyroidism patients were newly diagnosed, had a disease duration of under 2 months, and were aged 18 to 65 years. Exclusion was applied to patients with uncontrolled infections, other autoimmune diseases, pregnancy or lactation. Diagnoses were established on the basis of clinical symptoms, serum thyroxine and TRAb, thyroid ultrasound, and orbital computed tomography. Blood from progressor patients was drawn when they were first diagnosed with hyperthyroidism, before any ophthalmopathy symptoms appeared. Ficoll-Paque density gradient centrifugation was used to isolate PBMCs from about 10 ml of fresh peripheral blood. Progressor patients were first diagnosed with Graves' hyperthyroidism and then developed ophthalmopathy during follow-up. Total RNA was extracted using Trizol reagent, and RNA quality was assessed on an Agilent 2100 Bioanalyzer. Counted from cysteine to phenylalanine, this CDR3 has 13 amino acids. The read is trimmed to its CDR3 DNA, 39 bases read in frame from base 1. Sequences SEHNR (CDR1) and FQNEAQ (CDR2) are obtained from the germline V gene (reference sequence). Between the V and J ends, shortened by 1 base and 6 bases respectively, the junction contains 6 bases.

The TCR beta CDR3 regions were amplified from the RNA transcripts. For the first round of RT-PCR on the TCR CDR3, the HTBI primer set was used together with the Qiagen OneStep RT-PCR kit. Libraries were constructed in a second round of multiplex PCR, after which size selection and purification were carried out. Libraries were sequenced paired-end with 100 bp reads on an Illumina HiSeq2000. Processing in the source paper ran as follows. SOAPnuke was used to process the raw data, removing reads that contained adapters or uncalled bases, had a mean Phred below 15, or lacked an exact match to the constant primer or identifier. COPE v1.2.5 was used to merge the high-quality paired reads, and each unique nucleotide sequence was defined as a clonotype. MiTCR v1.1 was used to align the clonotypes against IMGT TRBV, TRBD and TRBJ reference segments. Analysis was restricted to V-J combinations with a frequency above 0.0001, which covered roughly 99% of repertoires. The TCS score was defined as the ratio of F50 (clonal expansion) to E x V (chaos), calculated using BLOSUM62-based TCRdist between CDR3 peptides within each V-J. Welch's t-statistics and random forest reduced 500 to 650 V-J features to about 12, which were used in a naive Bayes classifier (R e1071). TCRdb reanalyzed the raw reads on its own, using fastp at Q25 for trimming and MiXCR for clone calling, and kept in-frame beta chains. Here each entry gathers all rows of one CDR3 protein and keeps the most common genes and DNA. What appears here as the V and J calls and clone size reflects TCRdb's work, not the paper's. Counted in this sample were fewer than 650,000 distinct CDR3 sequences; about 15% of them appeared once. The ten largest clones capture almost 6% of the sample.

In its sample, this clonotype was seen many times. No antigen is known for it. No base quality values were provided; no much bigger clone lies one nucleotide off. This chain is built from TRBV7-9 and TRBJ2-2, with the D gene not clear enough to name. This TCR was recovered from a woman aged 25 to 45 with Graves' hyperthyroidism that later progressed to Graves' ophthalmopathy. The sample consisted of blood. The CDR3 corresponds to CASSLVSAGELFF. The DNA sequence is TGTGCCAGCAGCTTAGTCTCGGCCGGGGAGCTGTTTTTT.